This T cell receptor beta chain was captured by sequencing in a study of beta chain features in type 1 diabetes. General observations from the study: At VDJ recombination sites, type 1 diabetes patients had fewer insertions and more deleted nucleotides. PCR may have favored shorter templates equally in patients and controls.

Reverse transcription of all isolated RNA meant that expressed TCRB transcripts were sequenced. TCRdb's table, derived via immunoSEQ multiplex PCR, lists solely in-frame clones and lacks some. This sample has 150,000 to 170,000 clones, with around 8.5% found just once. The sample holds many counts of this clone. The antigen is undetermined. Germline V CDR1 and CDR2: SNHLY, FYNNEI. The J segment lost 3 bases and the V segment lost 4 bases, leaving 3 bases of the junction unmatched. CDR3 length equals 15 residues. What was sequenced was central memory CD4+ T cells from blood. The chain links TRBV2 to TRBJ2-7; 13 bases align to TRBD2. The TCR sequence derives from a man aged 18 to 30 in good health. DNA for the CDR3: TGTGCCAGCAGTGTCACTAGCGGGAGGGGCTACGAGCAGTACTTC. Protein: CASSVTSGRGYEQYF.